This entry is about one T cell receptor (beta chain). This clone has only one observation. It has no known antigen specificity. Base qualities are not provided; no much larger clone lies one nucleotide away. The sample is drawn from a study of T cell responses to AZD1222 COVID-19 vaccine (dated by TCRdb to the early 2020s). Describing the broader study: A total of about 240 trial participants underwent TCR sequencing, of whom roughly 210 received two doses of AZD1222 and about 25 received two doses of the MenACWY control vaccine. Trial participants were enrolled by age into 18-55, 56-69 and 70-plus year subgroups, with approximately 150, 30 and 60 TCR-sequenced participants respectively. Study-wide findings and limitations: Because no samples from the day 14 peak response were available, repertoires could be characterized only after the peak T cell response. Conclusions about previously exposed vaccinees are limited because only six or seven AZD1222 recipients were SARS-CoV-2 seropositive at baseline. After two AZD1222 doses, both the breadth and the depth of spike-specific TCRs were significantly higher than at day 0 and than in MenACWY recipients. The 56-69-year group was small, and its depth increase did not reach significance, likely because of low power. CD4 TCRs associated with the vaccine covered the entire spike protein, and the dominant responses were in regions 160-218 and 743-854. Reportedly, almost half of the unique spike-specific TCRs recognized epitopes lying outside the regions that are mutated in the B.1.351 and B.1.1.7 variants. Participants were mostly white British, with more females than males. The authors suggested clonal diversity may have been underestimated.

What the time point label conveys for this sample: about 28 days (+/-7) after the second vaccine dose. Because spike-specific TCR depth and breadth did not differ between the two schedules, AZD1222 recipients who got a second dose at roughly 4 weeks were pooled with those who got a second dose at roughly 12 weeks. Vaccinee samples came from UK trials COV001 and COV002, including a single-blind randomized controlled phase 2/3 trial of AZD1222 (ChAdOx1 nCoV-19) in healthy adults. For TCRbeta chain sequencing, PBMC samples were collected from trial participants at day 0 and at day 28 after the second dose. The CDR3, cysteine through phenylalanine, is 15 amino acids long. Of the read, only the CDR3 DNA is kept; its 45 bases are in frame from base 1. Per the germline V gene, SQVTM is the CDR1 and ANQGSEA is the CDR2. The germline V end is reduced by 4 bases and the J end by 7 bases; junction bases left unmatched: 10.

The CDR3 regions of human TCRbeta chains were analyzed by immunosequencing. Per the original workflow: TCRs in the repertoires were compared against a reference library of SARS-CoV-2-specific TCRs that had been generated with the MIRA antigen-specificity platform. Breadth meant the fraction of unique TCRs that were SARS-CoV-2-associated, whereas depth meant the fraction of total T cells that were SARS-CoV-2-associated. Using the MIRA data, every spike-specific TCR was mapped to the spike region that the TCR reacted to and assigned to either a CD4 or a CD8 class. Log10-transformed breadth and depth values were compared by one-way ANOVA with Sidak's multiple comparisons tests. TCRdb obtained this table from immuneACCESS and retained in-frame rearrangements with V and J assigned. These tables miss some clones; where compared with another copy, unresolved V genes account for less than half of the shortfall, and the remainder is unexplained. The V and J calls and clone size were taken over from that table, and D and trimming were inferred from the DNA. In all, the sample holds over 50,000 clones, and around 92% of those were seen once. More than 12% of the sample lies in the top ten.

The receptor was derived from an adult who received the AZD1222 COVID-19 vaccine. Sequenced material: peripheral blood, taken 28 days after the second AZD1222 dose. The sequence joins TRBV29-1 to TRBJ2-1; 10 of the junction bases match TRBD2. The bases are TGCAGCGTTGGTCGGCTAGCGGGAGTAATGAATGAGCAGTTCTTC. This codes for CSVGRLAGVMNEQFF.